These 6 T cell receptor beta chains originate from one sample sequenced in a study of cytomegalovirus exposure and HLA in healthy donors. Researchers ran the PCR with 60 Vbeta and 13 Jbeta primers. Only in-frame clones appear in the TCRdb table, and some are missing; sequencing was by immunoSEQ multiplex PCR. This sample has about 170,000 clones, with around 75% found just once. Sequencing was done on a sample of PBMCs. Receptors were obtained from a woman in her forties or fifties in good health and CMV-seropositive.

The V call is TRBV7-9, the J call TRBJ1-1, with D possibly TRBD1 on 6 matching bases. CDR1 and CDR2 from the germline V gene are SEHNR and FQNEAQ (reference sequence). V was cut by 10 bases and J by 5 bases, with 20 bases left in between. This CDR3 is built from 14 residues. CDR3 amino acids: CATGLGGRGTEAFF. In nucleotides, the CDR3 is TGTGCCACCGGATTGGGGGGGCGAGGGACTGAAGCTTTCTTT.

The chain employs TRBV5-4 and TRBJ1-2, with D unresolved. CDR1 and CDR2 from the germline V gene are SGHNT and YYREEE (reference sequence). The CDR3 consists of 13 residues. V was cut by 2 bases and J by 4 bases, with 9 bases left in between. The CDR3, as DNA: TGTGCCAGCAGCTTCCGGGAGGGCTATGGCTACACCTTC. This codes for CASSFREGYGYTF.

The rearrangement links TRBV7-9 to TRBJ2-7; TRBD2 aligns across 8 bases. The J segment lost 6 bases and the V segment lost 4 bases, leaving 8 bases of the junction unmatched. The germline gives CDR1 SEHNR, CDR2 FQNEAQ (reference sequence). The CDR3 is 14 residues long. CDR3 sequence: CASSSPGRGGEQYF. The CDR3 DNA reads TGTGCCAGCAGCTCACCCGGGAGGGGAGGCGAGCAGTACTTC.

The chain employs TRBV19 and TRBJ1-2, with D possibly being TRBD1 (6 bases). This CDR3 has 15 residues. V dropped 5 bases and J dropped 2 bases, with 15 bases sitting between them. Germline-derived CDR1 and CDR2 are LNHDA and SQIVND (reference sequence). This CDR3 is CASSSRGGGNYGYTF. DNA of the CDR3: TGTGCCAGTAGTTCTCGGGGCGGGGGCAACTATGGCTACACCTTC.

This chain connects TRBV7-6 to TRBJ2-1; 11 bases match TRBD2. V trimming: 2 bases; J trimming: 0 bases; junction bases outside the gene matches: 3. The CDR3 spans 17 residues. Germline CDR1 SGHVS, CDR2 FNYEAQ. The CDR3 here is CASSLRLAGSSYNEQFF. CDR3 nucleotides: TGTGCCAGCAGCTTAAGACTAGCGGGGAGCTCCTACAATGAGCAGTTCTTC.

This clone occurred a few times. V usage is TRBV28 and J usage is TRBJ1-1, with 10 bases matching TRBD1. The junction had 1 base not matched to a gene; V was cut back by 5 bases and J by 4 bases. The CDR3 has 13 residues. The germline gives CDR1 MDHEN, CDR2 SYDVKM. Here the CDR3 reads CASSRTGGTEAFF. The CDR3, as DNA: TGTGCCAGCAGTCGGACAGGGGGCACTGAAGCTTTCTTT.